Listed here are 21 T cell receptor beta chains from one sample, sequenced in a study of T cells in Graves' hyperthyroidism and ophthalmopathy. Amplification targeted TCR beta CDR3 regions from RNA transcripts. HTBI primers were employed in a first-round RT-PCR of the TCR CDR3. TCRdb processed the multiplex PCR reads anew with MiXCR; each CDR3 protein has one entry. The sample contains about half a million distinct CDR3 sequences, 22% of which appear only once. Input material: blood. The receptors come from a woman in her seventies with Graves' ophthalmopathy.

CDR3 sequence (DNA): TGTGCCAGCAGTACTCCCGGGGAGACCCAGTACTTC. Protein sequence: CASSTPGETQYF. J is TRBJ2-5 and V is TRBV6-4; the D is unclear. The CDR3 is 12 residues long. Germline values: CDR1 MRHNA, CDR2 SNTAGT. Trimming pared 5 bases from V and 5 bases from J, leaving 9 bases between.

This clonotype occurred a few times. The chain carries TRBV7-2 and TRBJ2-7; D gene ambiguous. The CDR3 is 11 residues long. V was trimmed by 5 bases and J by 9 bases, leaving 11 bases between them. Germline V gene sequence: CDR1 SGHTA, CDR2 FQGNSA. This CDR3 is CASSALSGQYF. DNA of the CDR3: TGTGCCAGCAGCGCCCTATCGGGGCAGTACTTC.

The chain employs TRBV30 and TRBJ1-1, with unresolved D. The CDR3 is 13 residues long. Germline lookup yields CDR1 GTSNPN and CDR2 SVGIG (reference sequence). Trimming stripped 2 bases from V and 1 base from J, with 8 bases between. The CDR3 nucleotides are TGTGCCTGGAGTAGAGGGTCGAACACTGAAGCTTTCTTT. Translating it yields CAWSRGSNTEAFF.

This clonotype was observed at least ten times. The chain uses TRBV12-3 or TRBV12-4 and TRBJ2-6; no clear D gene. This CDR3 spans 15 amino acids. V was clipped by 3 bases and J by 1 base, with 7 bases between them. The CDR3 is CASSLVISGANVLTF. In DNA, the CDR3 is TGTGCCAGCAGTTTGGTGATATCTGGGGCCAACGTCCTGACTTTC.

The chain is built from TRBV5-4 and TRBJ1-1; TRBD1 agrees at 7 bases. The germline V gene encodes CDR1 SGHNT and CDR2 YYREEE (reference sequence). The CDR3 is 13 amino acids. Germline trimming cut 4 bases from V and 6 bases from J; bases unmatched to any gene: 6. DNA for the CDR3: TGTGCCAGCAGCCCTGACAGGGTCTCTGAAGCTTTCTTT. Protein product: CASSPDRVSEAFF.

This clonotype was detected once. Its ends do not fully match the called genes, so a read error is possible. CDR3 region: CASSPAQDRLGSPHHF. In nucleotides, the CDR3 is TGCGCCAGCAGCCCGGCACAGGACCGGCTAGGCTCACCCCACCACTTT. This chain uses TRBV5-1 with TRBJ1-6; D is perhaps TRBD1 (5 bases). This CDR3 spans 16 amino acids. The germline CDR1 and CDR2 sequences are SGHRS and YFSETQ.

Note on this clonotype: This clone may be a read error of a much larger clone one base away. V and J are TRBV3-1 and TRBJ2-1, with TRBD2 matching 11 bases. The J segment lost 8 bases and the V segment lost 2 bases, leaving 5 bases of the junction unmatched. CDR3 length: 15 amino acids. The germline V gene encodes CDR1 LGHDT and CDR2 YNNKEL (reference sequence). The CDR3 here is CASSQTSGSNDEQFF. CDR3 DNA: TGTGCCAGCAGCCAAACTAGCGGGAGCAACGATGAGCAGTTCTTC.

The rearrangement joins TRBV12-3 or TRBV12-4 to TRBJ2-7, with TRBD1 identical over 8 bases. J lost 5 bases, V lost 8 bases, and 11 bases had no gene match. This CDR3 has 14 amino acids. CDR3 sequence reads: CASRITGGRNEQYF. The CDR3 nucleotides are TGTGCCAGCCGCATCACAGGGGGAAGGAACGAGCAGTACTTC.

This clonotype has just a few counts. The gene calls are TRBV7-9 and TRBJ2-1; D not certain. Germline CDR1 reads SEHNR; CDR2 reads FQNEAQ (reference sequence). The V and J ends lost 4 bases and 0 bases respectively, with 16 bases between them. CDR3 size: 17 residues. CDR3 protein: CASSYNNGRPSYNEQFF. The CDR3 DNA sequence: TGTGCCAGCAGCTACAATAATGGAAGACCCTCCTACAATGAGCAGTTCTTC.

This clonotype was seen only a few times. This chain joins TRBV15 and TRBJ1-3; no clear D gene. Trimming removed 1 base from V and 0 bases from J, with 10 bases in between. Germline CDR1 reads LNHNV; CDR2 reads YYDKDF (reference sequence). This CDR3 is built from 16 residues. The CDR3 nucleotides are TGTGCCACCAGCAGAGGGGTGGTTGACTCTGGAAACACCATATATTTT. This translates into CATSRGVVDSGNTIYF.

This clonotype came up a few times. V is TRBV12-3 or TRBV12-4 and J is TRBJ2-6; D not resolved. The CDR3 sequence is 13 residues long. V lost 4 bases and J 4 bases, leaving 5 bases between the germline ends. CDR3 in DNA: TGTGCCAGCAGTTGGTCAGGGGCCAACGTCCTGACTTTC. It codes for CASSWSGANVLTF.

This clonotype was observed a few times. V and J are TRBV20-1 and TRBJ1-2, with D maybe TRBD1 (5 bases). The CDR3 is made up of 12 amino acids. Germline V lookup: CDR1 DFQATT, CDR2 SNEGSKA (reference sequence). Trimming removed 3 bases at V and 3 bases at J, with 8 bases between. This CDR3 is CSARDTYYGYTF. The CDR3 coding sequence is TGCAGTGCTAGGGACACCTACTATGGCTACACCTTC.

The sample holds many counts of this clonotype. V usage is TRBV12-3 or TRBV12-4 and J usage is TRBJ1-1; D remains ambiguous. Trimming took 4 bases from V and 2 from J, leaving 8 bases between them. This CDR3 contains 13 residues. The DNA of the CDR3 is TGTGCCAGCAGTTCAGTTTCAAACACTGAAGCTTTCTTT. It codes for CASSSVSNTEAFF.

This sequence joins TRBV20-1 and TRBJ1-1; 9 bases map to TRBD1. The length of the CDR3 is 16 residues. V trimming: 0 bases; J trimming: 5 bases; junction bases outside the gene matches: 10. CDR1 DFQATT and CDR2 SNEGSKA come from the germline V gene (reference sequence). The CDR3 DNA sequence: TGCAGTGCTAGAGATGGGAACAGGGGGCGACGAACTGAAGCTTTCTTT. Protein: CSARDGNRGRRTEAFF.

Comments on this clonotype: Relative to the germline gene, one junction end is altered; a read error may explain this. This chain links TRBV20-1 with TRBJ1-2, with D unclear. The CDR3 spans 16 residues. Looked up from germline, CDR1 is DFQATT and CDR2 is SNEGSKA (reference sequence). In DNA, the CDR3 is TGCAGTGCTAGAGACTTGGCAGGCAGTACTAACTATAGCTACACCTTC. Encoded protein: CSARDLAGSTNYSYTF.

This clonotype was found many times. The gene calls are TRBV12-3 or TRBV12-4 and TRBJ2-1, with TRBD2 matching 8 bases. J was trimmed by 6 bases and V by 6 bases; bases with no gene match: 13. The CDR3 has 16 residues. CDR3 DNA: TGTGCCAGCAGCCCCTCAGCGGGAGAGGATGGCAATGAGCAGTTCTTC. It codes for CASSPSAGEDGNEQFF.

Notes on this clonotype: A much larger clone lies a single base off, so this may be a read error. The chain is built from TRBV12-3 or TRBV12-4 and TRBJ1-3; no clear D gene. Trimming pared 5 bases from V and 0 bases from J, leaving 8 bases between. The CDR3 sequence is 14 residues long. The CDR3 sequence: CASSVTDSGNTIYF. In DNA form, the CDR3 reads TGTGCCAGCAGTGTTACGGACTCTGGAAACACCATATATTTT.

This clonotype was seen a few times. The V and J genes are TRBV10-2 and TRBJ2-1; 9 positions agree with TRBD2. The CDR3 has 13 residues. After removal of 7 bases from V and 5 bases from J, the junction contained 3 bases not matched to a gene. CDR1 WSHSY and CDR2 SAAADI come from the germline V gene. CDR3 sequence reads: CASTAGGNNEQFF. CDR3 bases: TGCGCCAGCACTGCGGGGGGGAACAATGAGCAGTTCTTC.

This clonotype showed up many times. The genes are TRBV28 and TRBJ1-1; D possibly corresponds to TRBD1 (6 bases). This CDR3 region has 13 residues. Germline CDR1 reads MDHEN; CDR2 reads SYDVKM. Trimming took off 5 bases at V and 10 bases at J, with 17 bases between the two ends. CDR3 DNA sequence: TGTGCCAGCAGTCCCCGGGACACCGGACGAGCTTTCTTT. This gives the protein CASSPRDTGRAFF.

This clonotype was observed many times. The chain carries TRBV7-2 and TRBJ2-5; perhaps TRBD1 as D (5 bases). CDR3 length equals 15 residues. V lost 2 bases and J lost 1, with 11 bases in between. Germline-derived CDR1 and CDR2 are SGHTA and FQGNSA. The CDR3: CASSLFAGPQETQYF. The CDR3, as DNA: TGTGCCAGCAGCTTATTCGCAGGGCCCCAAGAGACCCAGTACTTC.

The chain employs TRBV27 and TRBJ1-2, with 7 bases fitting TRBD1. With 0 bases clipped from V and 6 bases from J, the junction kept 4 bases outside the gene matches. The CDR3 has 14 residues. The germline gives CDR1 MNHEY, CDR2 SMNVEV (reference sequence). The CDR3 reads CASSLSGGGHGYTF. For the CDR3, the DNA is TGTGCCAGCAGTTTATCTGGAGGGGGCCATGGCTACACCTTC.